The rows below give T cell receptor beta chains drawn from one sample of a study of T-cell memory formation after mild COVID-19. TCRdb ran MiXCR on the 5' RACE reads and lists one entry per CDR3 protein. This table holds tens of thousands of distinct CDR3 sequences, roughly 12% found once. Sequencing was done on a sample of PBMCs or a T cell subset sorted from them (not recorded which). Every receptor here comes from a young man who had mild COVID-19 (a few samples of this study predate the infection). Cell type and time point are not known. CDR3s include the opening cysteine and the closing phenylalanine or tryptophan. Each record gives: D gene, J gene, clone size, V gene, CDR3 protein, CDR3 DNA. A D gene is named only where the DNA matches it firmly. Clone size appears in some rows only: once, few, many, or a class for an expanded clone.

d_gene: .; j_gene: TRBJ1-2; abundance: .; v_gene: TRBV6-9; CDR3aa: CASRATGIHGYTF; CDR3nt: TGTGCCAGCAGAGCAACAGGGATACATGGCTACACCTTC
d_gene: .; j_gene: TRBJ2-2; abundance: few; v_gene: TRBV24-1; CDR3aa: CATSADTGFNTGELFF; CDR3nt: TGTGCCACCAGTGCGGATACAGGGTTCAACACCGGGGAGCTGTTTTTT
d_gene: .; j_gene: TRBJ2-7; abundance: few; v_gene: TRBV5-1; CDR3aa: CASSLAQGLSYEQYF; CDR3nt: TGCGCCAGCAGCTTGGCCCAGGGCCTCTCCTACGAGCAGTACTTC
d_gene: TRBD2; j_gene: TRBJ2-7; abundance: once; v_gene: TRBV29-1; CDR3aa: CSVVIPGRSSLYSYEQYF; CDR3nt: TGCAGCGTAGTAATCCCCGGGAGGAGCTCACTTTATTCCTACGAGCAGTACTTC
d_gene: .; j_gene: TRBJ2-5; abundance: few; v_gene: TRBV7-2; CDR3aa: CASSLEYRGETQYF; CDR3nt: TGTGCCAGCAGCTTAGAGTACAGAGGAGAGACCCAGTACTTC
d_gene: .; j_gene: TRBJ1-5; abundance: .; v_gene: TRBV27; CDR3aa: CASSLTAGLVRSNQPQHF; CDR3nt: TGTGCCAGCAGTTTGACCGCGGGGTTGGTTCGAAGCAATCAGCCCCAGCATTTT
d_gene: TRBD2; j_gene: TRBJ2-2; abundance: many; v_gene: TRBV9; CDR3aa: CASSGTSGGNTGELFF; CDR3nt: TGTGCCAGCAGCGGAACTAGCGGGGGAAACACCGGGGAGCTGTTTTTT
d_gene: .; j_gene: TRBJ1-6; abundance: few; v_gene: TRBV20-1; CDR3aa: CSARDRQDRRNYRNSPLHF; CDR3nt: TGCAGTGCTAGAGATAGGCAGGATCGTAGGAACTATCGGAATTCACCCCTCCACTTT
d_gene: TRBD1; j_gene: TRBJ2-5; abundance: .; v_gene: TRBV12-5; CDR3aa: CASGFHPTGRLETQYF; CDR3nt: TGTGCTAGTGGTTTCCACCCGACAGGGCGGTTGGAGACCCAGTACTTC
d_gene: .; j_gene: TRBJ2-2; abundance: .; v_gene: TRBV10-3; CDR3aa: CAISDGLRGSTGELFF; CDR3nt: TGTGCCATCAGTGATGGTTTGCGGGGTAGCACCGGGGAGCTGTTTTTT
d_gene: TRBD2; j_gene: TRBJ2-2; abundance: .; v_gene: TRBV12-3/TRBV12-4; CDR3aa: CASSPGLAVNTGELFF; CDR3nt: TGTGCCAGCAGCCCCGGACTAGCCGTCAACACCGGGGAGCTGTTTTTT
d_gene: .; j_gene: TRBJ2-7; abundance: .; v_gene: TRBV27; CDR3aa: CASSFSAFREQYF; CDR3nt: TGTGCCAGCAGTTTCAGTGCTTTCCGCGAGCAGTACTTC
d_gene: .; j_gene: TRBJ2-7; abundance: once; v_gene: TRBV27; CDR3aa: CASSFPGGDEQYF; CDR3nt: TGTGCCAGCAGTTTCCCAGGGGGGGACGAGCAGTACTTC
d_gene: .; j_gene: TRBJ2-1; abundance: few; v_gene: TRBV7-3; CDR3aa: CASSLSPGELGEQFF; CDR3nt: TGTGCCAGCAGCTTGTCCCCAGGGGAATTGGGTGAGCAGTTCTTC
d_gene: .; j_gene: TRBJ1-2; abundance: few; v_gene: TRBV20-1; CDR3aa: CSAKDIWGGGYTF; CDR3nt: TGCAGTGCTAAGGATATCTGGGGTGGAGGCTACACCTTC
d_gene: .; j_gene: TRBJ2-3; abundance: .; v_gene: TRBV29-1; CDR3aa: CSVGRDLSTDTQYF; CDR3nt: TGCAGCGTTGGAAGGGACTTAAGCACAGATACGCAGTATTTT
d_gene: .; j_gene: TRBJ1-1; abundance: few; v_gene: TRBV7-9; CDR3aa: CAGSLGVASEAFF; CDR3nt: TGTGCCGGCAGCCTGGGGGTGGCCAGTGAAGCTTTCTTT
d_gene: .; j_gene: TRBJ1-1; abundance: .; v_gene: TRBV19; CDR3aa: CASSMPGEMTLITTEAFF; CDR3nt: TGTGCCAGTAGTATGCCAGGGGAGATGACACTCATTACCACTGAAGCTTTCTTT
d_gene: .; j_gene: TRBJ2-3; abundance: .; v_gene: TRBV11-2; CDR3aa: CASSLVPVTDTQYF; CDR3nt: TGTGCCAGCAGCTTAGTTCCTGTCACAGATACGCAGTATTTT
d_gene: .; j_gene: TRBJ1-1; abundance: many; v_gene: TRBV19; CDR3aa: CASKESGTTEAFF; CDR3nt: TGTGCCAGTAAGGAATCCGGGACAACTGAAGCTTTCTTT
d_gene: .; j_gene: TRBJ1-2; abundance: few; v_gene: TRBV7-2; CDR3aa: CASSLTDDYGYTF; CDR3nt: TGTGCCAGCAGCTTGACGGACGACTATGGCTACACCTTC
d_gene: .; j_gene: TRBJ2-1; abundance: many; v_gene: TRBV6-6; CDR3aa: CASSFRTENEQFF; CDR3nt: TGTGCCAGCAGTTTCCGGACTGAAAATGAGCAGTTCTTC
d_gene: TRBD2; j_gene: TRBJ2-3; abundance: many; v_gene: TRBV10-3; CDR3aa: CAISPVGTAGDTDTQYF; CDR3nt: TGTGCCATCAGCCCAGTAGGTACAGCGGGGGATACAGATACGCAGTATTTT
d_gene: TRBD2; j_gene: TRBJ2-5; abundance: few; v_gene: TRBV24-1; CDR3aa: CATSDSGGIQETQYF; CDR3nt: TGTGCCACCAGTGACAGCGGGGGGATTCAAGAGACCCAGTACTTC
d_gene: .; j_gene: TRBJ2-3; abundance: .; v_gene: TRBV7-8; CDR3aa: CASQLPRVLSTDTQYF; CDR3nt: TGTGCCAGCCAACTCCCCCGGGTCCTGAGCACAGATACGCAGTATTTT
d_gene: .; j_gene: TRBJ2-3; abundance: .; v_gene: TRBV11-2; CDR3aa: CASSFLREQGTDTQYF; CDR3nt: TGTGCCAGCAGCTTTCTCAGGGAGCAGGGCACAGATACGCAGTATTTT
d_gene: TRBD2; j_gene: TRBJ2-1; abundance: .; v_gene: TRBV27; CDR3aa: CASSFGTSGGYNEQFF; CDR3nt: TGTGCCAGCAGTTTTGGGACTAGCGGGGGTTACAATGAGCAGTTCTTC